The 29 T cell receptor beta chains below come from one sample, sequenced in a study of CD8 T cells in Susac syndrome. Random-hexamer reverse transcription was applied to 0.5 to 1 ug RNA. Using its own MiXCR run on the immunoSEQ multiplex PCR reads, TCRdb lists one record per CDR3 protein. The sample carries 240,000 or so distinct CDR3 sequences, less than 96% recorded once. Sequencing was done on a sample of CD4+ T cells from PBMCs. Source of these receptors: a human donor with Susac syndrome.

In this sample, this clonotype turned up once. The chain couples TRBV20-1 to TRBJ1-2; D is uncertain. Germline V gene sequence: CDR1 DFQATT, CDR2 SNEGSKA (reference sequence). CDR3 size: 13 residues. V lost 0 bases and J lost 5, with 10 bases in between. CDR3 sequence (DNA): TGCAGTGCTAGAGATCTCGGCAGATATGGCTACACCTTC. The encoded protein is CSARDLGRYGYTF.

The chain has TRBV7-8 and TRBJ2-7, with D maybe TRBD1 (6 bases). The germline gives CDR1 SGHVS, CDR2 FQNEAQ. With 4 bases removed from V and 4 bases from J, the gap between germline ends came to 20 bases. The CDR3 length is 16 residues. The CDR3 sequence: CASSSLDLGARYEQYF. The CDR3 DNA reads TGTGCCAGCAGCTCCCTAGATTTGGGGGCGCGGTACGAGCAGTACTTC.

This sequence joins TRBV30 and TRBJ1-5; possible D gene TRBD1, 6 bases. This CDR3 comprises 16 residues. The V gene lost 1 base and the J gene lost 0 bases, with 13 bases spanning the gap. CDR1 and CDR2 from the germline V gene are GTSNPN and SVGIG (reference sequence). CDR3 DNA: TGTGCCTGGAGTGCCTGGACAGTTTATAGCAATCAGCCCCAGCATTTT. The encoded protein is CAWSAWTVYSNQPQHF.

This chain links TRBV12-3 or TRBV12-4 with TRBJ2-5; tentative D call: TRBD1 (6 bases). There are 13 residues in the CDR3. V lost 6 bases and J 2 bases, leaving 10 bases between the germline ends. The CDR3, as DNA: TGTGCCAGCAGGGCCGGACAGCAAGAGACCCAGTACTTC. Its protein is CASRAGQQETQYF.

The chain has TRBV29-1 and TRBJ2-7; weak D call: TRBD1 (6 bases). Trimming removed 5 bases from V and 2 bases from J, with 13 bases in between. Germline V lookup: CDR1 SQVTM, CDR2 ANQGSEA. CDR3 length equals 13 residues. CDR3: CSVWPGDAYEQYF. The CDR3 nucleotides are TGCAGCGTTTGGCCAGGGGACGCCTACGAGCAGTACTTC.

The J gene is TRBJ2-7, the V gene TRBV6-5, with 10 nucleotides matching TRBD2. Germline CDR1 reads MNHEY; CDR2 reads SVGAGI. The CDR3 sequence is 16 residues long. V lost 2 bases and J lost 6; bases outside the gene matches: 10. Here the CDR3 DNA reads TGTGCCAGCAGTTACCATATAGCGGGAGGAACAGGCGAGCAGTACTTC. This codes for CASSYHIAGGTGEQYF.

This clonotype was detected only a few times. CDR3 region: CSVMKTGATDTQYF. The CDR3 DNA reads as TGCAGCGTTATGAAGACGGGAGCCACAGATACGCAGTATTTT. The chain links TRBV29-1 to TRBJ2-3; a weak D match, TRBD2 (6 bases). Trimming shortened V by 5 bases and J by 2 bases, and 14 bases separated the two germline ends. The CDR3 covers 14 residues. Germline lookup yields CDR1 SQVTM and CDR2 ANQGSEA.

The V gene is TRBV2, the J gene TRBJ1-2; weak D call: TRBD1 (5 bases). The germline gives CDR1 SNHLY, CDR2 FYNNEI. The germline V and J ends were trimmed by 0 bases and 4 bases, with 9 bases remaining between them. The CDR3 runs 14 residues. This chain's CDR3 is CASSEAEQAYGYTF. The CDR3 DNA is TGTGCCAGCAGTGAAGCAGAACAGGCCTATGGCTACACCTTC.

V and J are TRBV28 and TRBJ2-1; 8 nucleotides agree with TRBD2. The CDR3 has 15 residues. Germline V gene sequence: CDR1 MDHEN, CDR2 SYDVKM. Germline trimming cut 7 bases from V and 0 bases from J; bases unmatched to any gene: 5. The CDR3 region is CASNIAGSSYNEQFF. DNA of the CDR3: TGTGCCAGCAACATAGCGGGAAGCTCCTACAATGAGCAGTTCTTC.

The rearrangement links TRBV5-4 to TRBJ1-3, with no clear D. V lost 0 bases to trimming and J lost 2 bases, with 3 bases between them. CDR3 length: 13 residues. The germline gives CDR1 SGHNT, CDR2 YYREEE (reference sequence). The CDR3 nucleotides are TGTGCCAGCAGCTTGGGGGCTGGAAACACCATATATTTT. Its translation: CASSLGAGNTIYF. Full variable domain (rest looked up from reference TRBV5-4 and TRBJ1-3): ETGVTQSPTHLIKTRGQQVTLRCSSQSGHNTVSWYQQALGQGPQFIFQYYREEENGRGNFPPRFSGLQFPNYSSELNVNALELDDSALYLCASSLGAGNTIYFGEGSWLTVV.

In its sample, this clonotype was seen once. The chain's CDR3 is CASSGKEADTQYF. Written as DNA, the CDR3 is TGCGCCAGCAGCGGAAAGGAAGCAGATACGCAGTATTTT. The V gene is TRBV5-1, the J gene TRBJ2-3; the D is unclear. This CDR3 spans 13 amino acids. In germline, CDR1 is SGHRS, CDR2 YFSETQ. Trimming removed 4 bases from V and 4 bases from J, with 10 bases in between.

The V call is TRBV30, the J call TRBJ1-5, with TRBD1 matching over 8 bases. Looked up from germline, CDR1 is GTSNPN and CDR2 is SVGIG (reference sequence). The V segment lost 0 bases and the J segment 9 bases; nucleotides outside the gene matches: 4. The CDR3 contains 13 residues. CDR3 amino acids: CAWSVQGVGPQHF. The DNA of the CDR3 is TGTGCCTGGAGTGTACAGGGGGTAGGGCCCCAGCATTTT.

V usage is TRBV29-1 and J usage is TRBJ2-3; tentative D call: TRBD1 (5 bases). The CDR3 is 13 residues long. Trimming pared 6 bases from V and 4 bases from J, leaving 14 bases between. Germline CDR1 and CDR2: SQVTM and ANQGSEA. CDR3 sequence: CSVVHTGPDTQYF. The CDR3 region has the DNA TGCAGCGTGGTTCACACAGGCCCAGATACGCAGTATTTT.

The chain has TRBV6-2 or TRBV6-3 and TRBJ2-1; TRBD2 matches at 8 bases. The junction had 17 bases not matched to a gene; V was cut back by 0 bases and J by 13 bases. Germline loops: CDR1 MNHEY, CDR2 SVGEGT. This CDR3 is built from 17 residues. The CDR3 loop reads CASSYSSGGRSRVHQFF. CDR3 DNA sequence: TGTGCCAGCAGTTACTCGTCGGGCGGGAGGTCGAGGGTTCATCAGTTCTTC.

V gene TRBV7-2 combines with J gene TRBJ1-1; TRBD1 is a possible D gene (6 bases). CDR3 size: 18 residues. Germline V gene lookup returns CDR1 SGHTA and CDR2 FQGNSA. V was cut by 5 bases and J by 6 bases, with 28 bases left in between. The CDR3 here is CASSPTVPQGWGGPEAFF. DNA of the CDR3: TGTGCCAGCAGCCCTACCGTTCCACAGGGTTGGGGGGGGCCTGAAGCTTTCTTT.

The rearrangement joins TRBV20-1 to TRBJ1-4; 9 nucleotides line up with TRBD1. V lost 0 bases, J lost 5 bases, and 4 bases stayed unmatched. The CDR3 runs 15 residues. Looked up from germline, CDR1 is DFQATT and CDR2 is SNEGSKA (reference sequence). CDR3 nucleotide sequence: TGCAGTGCTAGAGACCAACAGGGGGCGAATGAAAAACTGTTTTTT. Its translation is CSARDQQGANEKLFF.

J is TRBJ1-2 and V is TRBV19; 9 positions match TRBD1. Germline lookup yields CDR1 LNHDA and CDR2 SQIVND (reference sequence). V lost 5 bases to trimming and J lost 3 bases; unmatched junction nucleotides: 13. The length of the CDR3 is 17 residues. This CDR3 is CASSPQTGGTVHYGYTF. The CDR3 nucleotides read TGTGCCAGTAGTCCGCAGACAGGGGGAACCGTTCACTATGGCTACACCTTC.

This chain links TRBV5-4 with TRBJ2-2; the D is unclear. With 5 bases removed from V and 4 bases from J, the gap between germline ends came to 18 bases. This CDR3 is built from 16 residues. Germline values: CDR1 SGHNT, CDR2 YYREEE (reference sequence). The CDR3 is CASRPASPSGTGELFF. In DNA form, the CDR3 reads TGTGCCAGCAGACCTGCGTCTCCCTCGGGCACCGGGGAGCTGTTTTTT.

The chain is built from TRBV29-1 and TRBJ1-2; the match to TRBD1 covers 7 bases. The CDR3 sequence is 14 residues long. Germline assignment: CDR1 SQVTM and CDR2 ANQGSEA. Germline trimming cut 4 bases from V and 3 bases from J; bases unmatched to any gene: 8. CDR3 bases: TGCAGCGTTGGTCGAGCAGGGGGGGACTATGGCTACACCTTC. This encodes CSVGRAGGDYGYTF.

The V gene is TRBV28, the J gene TRBJ2-3, with D perhaps matching TRBD1 or TRBD2 (5 bases each). The CDR3 loop spans 17 amino acids. Trimming left V 3 bases short and J 6 bases short, with 22 bases between. Germline V CDR1 and CDR2: MDHEN, SYDVKM. In nucleotides, the CDR3 is TGTGCCAGCAGTTTGCCCGGCACCGGGGCCGGCGCGGATACGCAGTATTTT. This gives the protein CASSLPGTGAGADTQYF.

This chain links TRBV30 with TRBJ1-1; perhaps TRBD1 as D (5 bases). V lost 4 bases, J lost 0 bases, and 9 bases lay in between. Germline V lookup: CDR1 GTSNPN, CDR2 SVGIG (reference sequence). This CDR3 region has 13 residues. The CDR3 DNA reads TGTGCCTGGAAGGGACGGTTGAACACTGAAGCTTTCTTT. It yields the protein CAWKGRLNTEAFF.

The chain joins TRBV25-1 to TRBJ2-7, with 8 bases aligning to TRBD2. The CDR3 is 16 amino acids. Losses at the gene ends were 0 bases for V and 5 bases for J; bases not matched to a gene: 9. CDR1 is MGHDK, CDR2 SYGVNS, per germline. In nucleotides, the CDR3 is TGTGCCAGCAGTGAATACCCCAGCGGGAGTAGACACGAGCAGTACTTC. This gives the protein CASSEYPSGSRHEQYF.

V is TRBV2 and J is TRBJ2-2; D not resolved. This CDR3 spans 14 amino acids. Trimming took off 7 bases at V and 2 bases at J, with 11 bases between the two ends. CDR1 is SNHLY, CDR2 FYNNEI, per germline. The CDR3 sequence: CASTQTGNTGELFF. The CDR3 DNA sequence: TGTGCCAGCACACAAACTGGAAACACCGGGGAGCTGTTTTTT.

The chain carries TRBV7-2 and TRBJ2-7; D unclear. V dropped 3 bases and J dropped 5 bases, with 11 bases sitting between them. This CDR3 spans 13 amino acids. Germline V lookup: CDR1 SGHTA, CDR2 FQGNSA. In nucleotides, the CDR3 is TGTGCCAGCAGCTTTGTAAGTGAGGACGAGCAGTACTTC. Translation: CASSFVSEDEQYF.

The CDR3, as DNA: TGTGCCAGTAGTCAACCTAGCGGGAACACAGATACGCAGTATTTT. Its protein product is CASSQPSGNTDTQYF. The chain recombines TRBV19 with TRBJ2-3, with 9 bases that match TRBD2. J was trimmed by 2 bases and V by 5 bases; bases with no gene match: 5. CDR3 length equals 15 residues. Germline V lookup: CDR1 LNHDA, CDR2 SQIVND (reference sequence). The variable domain in full, with the rest retrieved from reference TRBV19 and TRBJ2-3, is DGGITQSPKYLFRKEGQNVTLSCEQNLNHDAMYWYRQDPGQGLRLIYYSQIVNDFQKGDIAEGYSVSREKKESFPLTVTSAQKNPTAFYLCASSQPSGNTDTQYFGPGTRLTVL.

The chain uses TRBV29-1 and TRBJ2-7; D possibly corresponds to TRBD1 (5 bases). The V and J ends lost 4 bases and 0 bases respectively, with 16 bases between them. The germline V gene has CDR1 SQVTM and CDR2 ANQGSEA. There are 15 residues in the CDR3. The CDR3 DNA follows: TGCAGCGTTGCCATACTCAGGGCTAGCTCCTACGAGCAGTACTTC. This codes for CSVAILRASSYEQYF.

The V and J genes are TRBV20-1 and TRBJ2-7, with 13 bases fitting TRBD2. The CDR3 contains 16 residues. Germline V lookup: CDR1 DFQATT, CDR2 SNEGSKA (reference sequence). Losses at the gene ends were 6 bases for V and 4 bases for J; bases not matched to a gene: 12. The CDR3 nucleotides are TGCAGTGCCCCCCCCCTAGGGACTAGCGGGACGTACGAGCAGTACTTC. It is translated as CSAPPLGTSGTYEQYF.

The chain carries TRBV19 and TRBJ2-1; 8 bases align to TRBD2. Germline V gives CDR1 LNHDA, CDR2 SQIVND (reference sequence). Trimming at V came to 5 bases and at J to 6 bases, leaving 3 bases not matched to a gene. The length of the CDR3 is 13 residues. The CDR3 bases are TGTGCCAGTAGTTCTAGCGGGCCCAATGAGCAGTTCTTC. Its translation: CASSSSGPNEQFF.

This rearrangement joins TRBV30 to TRBJ1-1; D gene ambiguous. The V gene's germline CDR1 is GTSNPN and CDR2 SVGIG (reference sequence). The CDR3 runs 11 residues. V lost 4 bases to trimming and J lost 6 bases, with 9 bases between them. CDR3 bases: TGTGCCTGGATTTGGTTCGCTGAAGCTTTCTTT. Translated, it gives CAWIWFAEAFF.